This record concerns one T cell receptor (beta chain) sequence. This clone's antigen is unknown. Qualities for individual bases were not recorded, and no much larger clone is one base off. TCRbeta CDR3 regions were amplified from genomic DNA by means of the immunoSEQ Assay, a bias-controlled multiplex PCR. Under the source paper's analysis protocol: The number of nucleated cells in each sample was estimated from the amplification of reference gene primers within the assay. To quantify the absolute abundance of each unique TCRbeta CDR3 rearrangement, sequence reads were collapsed and filtered. For each sample, productive Simpson clonality was calculated as the square root of Simpson's diversity index across productive rearrangements. As stored in TCRdb, this immuneACCESS dataset retains in-frame rearrangements with V and J assigned. A fraction of the clones does not appear; measured against another copy, unresolved V genes explain less than half of the discrepancy, and the remainder lacks a known reason. That table supplies the V and J calls and clone size; D and trimming were determined from the DNA. The sample has more than 200,000 clones on record, 75% to 85% of them singletons. The top ten clones comprise 8% to 9% of the sample.

One collaborating source in Seattle enrolled patients during active infection and followed them longitudinally through the course of disease. Each collaborating institution followed its own protocols to collect whole blood in K2EDTA tubes. For TCRbeta analysis, collaborators shipped samples as frozen whole blood, isolated PBMCs, or DNA extracted from either of those sample types. The data originate from a study of blood T cell repertoires in COVID-19 (dated by TCRdb to the early 2020s). Regarding the complete study: The collaborator samples originated in the United States, Italy and Spain and spanned the acute and convalescent phases of COVID-19. The dataset comprised deeply sampled blood TCRbeta repertoires from subjects exposed to, actively infected with, or recovered from COVID-19. The prospective study material was composed of cDNA or gDNA derived from T cells, B-cell-depleted T cells, or PBMCs. A de-identified subject ID, COVID-19 status, age in years and sex were almost always included in the sample metadata. HLA class I and class II types, where available, came from metadata supplied by the sample provider rather than from assay-based typing. Samples came from the ongoing ImmuneRACE study (first 160 participants) plus 1,254 subjects from 6 global collaborators. The repertoires were made available in a free public database intended to serve as a resource for research on the immune response to SARS-CoV-2.

Trimming costs V 0 bases and J 3 bases, and their ends lie 12 bases apart. In the germline V gene, CDR1 corresponds to SGHTA and CDR2 to FQGNSA. From the cysteine through the phenylalanine, the CDR3 covers 15 amino acids. The only DNA kept is the CDR3, 45 bases in frame from the first base. Here is what the overall study found, with its caveats: The amount of clinical and demographic metadata varied by source and participant and was provided uncurated.

What was sequenced was peripheral blood. The chain couples TRBV7-2 to TRBJ2-7; too little of a D gene remains to name it. The sequence derives from an elderly woman with COVID-19, enrolled during active disease. The DNA sequence is TGTGCCAGCAGCTTAGCATCGGGTTTACGCTACGAGCAGTACTTC. Its coded protein is CASSLASGLRYEQYF. The full variable domain, with segments outside the CDR3 supplied by the reference TRBV7-2 and TRBJ2-7 proteins, appears as GAGVSQSPSNKVTEKGKDVELRCDPISGHTALYWYRQSLGQGLEFLIYFQGNSAPDKSGLPSDRFSAERTGGSVSTLTIQRTQQEDSAVYLCASSLASGLRYEQYFGPGTRLTVT.